These 11 T cell receptor beta chains share one sample of origin, sequenced in a study of blood T cell repertoires in COVID-19. The table came from immunoSEQ multiplex PCR; TCRdb's copy has only in-frame clones and leaves some out. The table shows approximately 140,000 clones, with roughly 81% occurring only once. The sequenced material came from PBMCs or T cells enriched from blood (not recorded which). These receptors were collected from a woman aged 45-65 years with acute COVID-19.

The chain couples TRBV6-6 to TRBJ2-1, with 13 bases fitting TRBD2. The length of the CDR3 is 17 residues. V lost 5 bases to trimming and J lost 4 bases; unmatched junction nucleotides: 8. The germline V gene encodes CDR1 MNHNY and CDR2 SVGAGI (reference sequence). CDR3 sequence (DNA): TGTGCCAGCAGTCAGAGGACTAGCGGGAGCCCTTACAATGAGCAGTTCTTC. Its protein is CASSQRTSGSPYNEQFF.

The chain recombines TRBV14 with TRBJ2-3, with TRBD2 identical over 11 bases. From germline, CDR1 is SGHDN and CDR2 FVKESK. The CDR3 extends over 16 amino acids. J gave up 4 bases and V 2 bases, and 5 bases lay outside the gene matches. The CDR3 bases are TGTGCCAGCAGCCAATTAGCGGGAGGGCCGTCAGATACGCAGTATTTT. Translating gives CASSQLAGGPSDTQYF.

This clone turned up a few times. This chain connects TRBV11-2 to TRBJ2-2, with 12 bases identical to TRBD2. V dropped 5 bases and J dropped 7; count of bases not matched to a gene: 14. Germline V gives CDR1 SGHAT, CDR2 FQNNGV. The CDR3 length is 18 residues. In nucleotides, the CDR3 is TGTGCCAGCAGCGCCGACCCCTCTAGCGGGAGGGCCTTCGGGGAGCTGTTTTTT. Translating it yields CASSADPSSGRAFGELFF.

This clone was recorded only once. The chain is built from TRBV6-5 and TRBJ2-7; TRBD2 matches at 7 bases. The CDR3 runs 13 residues. The junction had 6 bases not matched to a gene; V was cut back by 6 bases and J by 4 bases. Per germline, CDR1 MNHEY and CDR2 SVGAGI. CDR3 amino acids: CASSETSSYEQYF. DNA of the CDR3: TGTGCCAGCAGCGAGACTAGCTCTTACGAGCAGTACTTC.

The chain employs TRBV30 and TRBJ2-7; D gene uncertain. The V end lost 4 bases, the J end lost 2 bases, and 9 bases lay between the germline ends. Germline V gene lookup returns CDR1 GTSNPN and CDR2 SVGIG (reference sequence). CDR3 length equals 12 residues. CDR3 amino acids: CAWNLDTYEQYF. In DNA form, the CDR3 reads TGTGCCTGGAATCTCGACACCTACGAGCAGTACTTC.

The chain uses TRBV27 and TRBJ2-7, with 12 positions matching TRBD2. CDR1 is MNHEY and CDR2 is SMNVEV in the germline V gene (reference sequence). This CDR3 contains 14 residues. V trimming: 6 bases; J trimming: 3 bases; junction bases outside the gene matches: 3. CDR3 in amino acids: CASRGLAGFYEQYF. In nucleotides, the CDR3 is TGTGCCAGCAGGGGACTAGCGGGCTTCTACGAGCAGTACTTC.

J is TRBJ2-3 and V is TRBV27; the D is unclear. This CDR3 has 13 residues. The germline gives CDR1 MNHEY, CDR2 SMNVEV (reference sequence). The V end was cut by 2 bases, the J end by 7 bases, with 10 bases between. The CDR3 protein is CASSLNHDYTQYF. In nucleotides, the CDR3 is TGTGCCAGCAGTTTAAATCATGACTATACGCAGTATTTT.

The chain couples TRBV19 to TRBJ2-7, with 7 bases that match TRBD1. CDR3 size: 13 residues. V lost 6 bases and J lost 1; bases outside the gene matches: 3. Germline CDR1 is LNHDA and CDR2 is SQIVND (reference sequence). CDR3 nucleotide sequence: TGTGCCAGTAGCCGGGACAGATCCTACGAGCAGTACTTC. It is translated as CASSRDRSYEQYF.

CDR3 amino acids: CASSPFASSADQETQYF. The DNA for the CDR3 is TGTGCCAGCTCACCATTTGCTTCTAGCGCGGATCAAGAGACCCAGTACTTC. The rearrangement uses TRBV18 and TRBJ2-5, with D tentatively TRBD2 (6 bases). The germline CDR1 and CDR2 sequences are KGHSH and LQKENI. Trimming shortened V by 2 bases and J by 2 bases, and 18 bases separated the two germline ends. This CDR3 comprises 17 residues.

The chain employs TRBV19 and TRBJ1-2; D remains ambiguous. This CDR3 has 12 amino acids. The germline CDR1 and CDR2 sequences are LNHDA and SQIVND (reference sequence). V gave up 7 bases and J gave up 0 bases, with 6 bases separating them. CDR3 amino acids: CASTEANYGYTF. The CDR3 DNA is TGTGCCAGTACGGAGGCTAACTATGGCTACACCTTC.

The genes are TRBV6-4 and TRBJ2-7; tentatively, D is TRBD2 (5 bases). Trimming cost V 0 bases and J 9 bases, with 21 bases left between them. There are 16 residues in the CDR3. Germline CDR1 reads MRHNA; CDR2 reads SNTAGT. This chain's CDR3 is CASSDSNGRALRVQYF. The CDR3 region has the DNA TGTGCCAGCAGTGACTCGAATGGGCGGGCCCTACGGGTGCAGTACTTC.